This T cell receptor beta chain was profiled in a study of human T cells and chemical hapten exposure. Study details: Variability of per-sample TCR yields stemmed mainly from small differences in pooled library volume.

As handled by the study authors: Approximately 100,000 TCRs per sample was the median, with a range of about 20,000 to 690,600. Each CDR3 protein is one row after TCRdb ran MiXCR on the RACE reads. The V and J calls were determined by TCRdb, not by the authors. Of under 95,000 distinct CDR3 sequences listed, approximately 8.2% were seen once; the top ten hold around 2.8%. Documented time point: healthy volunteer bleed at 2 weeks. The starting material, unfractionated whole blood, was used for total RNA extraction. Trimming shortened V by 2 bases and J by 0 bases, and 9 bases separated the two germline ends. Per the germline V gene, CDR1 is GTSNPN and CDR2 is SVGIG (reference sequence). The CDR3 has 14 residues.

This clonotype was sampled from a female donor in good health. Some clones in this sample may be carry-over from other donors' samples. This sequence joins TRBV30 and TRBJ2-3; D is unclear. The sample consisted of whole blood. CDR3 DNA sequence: TGTGCCTGGAGTACTCCAAGGAGCACAGATACGCAGTATTTT. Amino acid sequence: CAWSTPRSTDTQYF.